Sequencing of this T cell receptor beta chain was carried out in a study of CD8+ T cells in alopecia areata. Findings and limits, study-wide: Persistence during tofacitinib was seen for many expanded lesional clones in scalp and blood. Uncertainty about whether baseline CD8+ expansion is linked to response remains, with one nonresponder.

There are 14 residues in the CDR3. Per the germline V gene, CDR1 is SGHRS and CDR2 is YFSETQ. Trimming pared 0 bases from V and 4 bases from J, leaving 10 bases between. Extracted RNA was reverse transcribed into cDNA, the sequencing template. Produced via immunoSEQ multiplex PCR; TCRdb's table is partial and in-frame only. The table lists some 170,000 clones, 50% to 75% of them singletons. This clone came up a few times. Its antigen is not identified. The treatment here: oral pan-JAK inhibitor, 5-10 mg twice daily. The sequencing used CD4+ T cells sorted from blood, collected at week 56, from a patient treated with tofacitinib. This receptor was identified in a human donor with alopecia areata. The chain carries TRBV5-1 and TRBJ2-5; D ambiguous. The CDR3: CASSLGTQPETQYF. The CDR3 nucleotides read TGCGCCAGCAGCTTGGGAACCCAGCCAGAGACCCAGTACTTC.